This T cell receptor (beta chain) was recorded in a study of T cells in Graves' hyperthyroidism and ophthalmopathy. Study findings and constraints: Using 13 V-J features, a model discriminated ophthalmopathy from stable hyperthyroidism. Blood samples included most of the expanded thyroid clonotypes exceeding 0.001.

The source material, RNA transcripts, was used to amplify TCR beta CDR3 regions. In the first-round RT-PCR of the TCR CDR3, the HTBI primer set was used. From the multiplex PCR reads, TCRdb called clonotypes with MiXCR, one entry per CDR3 protein. Among about 620,000 distinct CDR3 sequences listed, about 17% were seen once. This clonotype was detected only a few times. Its antigen is unidentified. It was 8.5 to 10 ml of fresh peripheral blood that supplied the PBMCs. V lost 2 bases and J lost 5; bases outside the gene matches: 7. The CDR3 consists of 17 residues. This TCR came from a woman aged 25 to 39 with Graves' hyperthyroidism. This chain uses TRBV12-3 or TRBV12-4 with TRBJ2-2, with 11 bases identical to TRBD1. Sequences were obtained from blood. The CDR3 DNA follows: TGTGCCAGCAGTTTATCAGTTCGGGACAGGGGGACCGGGGAGCTGTTTTTT. It translates to CASSLSVRDRGTGELFF.